This T cell receptor (beta chain) was found in a study of blood T cells in healthy people across ages. Study overall: Per two T cells, template switching captured roughly one barcoded beta molecule. Regarding the study as a whole: Long-lived donors carried more naive CD4+ cells and greater diversity than aged donors. Strongly correlated with naive T cell percentage was TCR beta diversity.

About this clonotype itself: Its antigen is not known.

Per-sample yields of isolated PBMCs were at least 7 million. The CDR3 runs 13 residues. V dropped 3 bases and J dropped 9; count of bases not matched to a gene: 4. Germline CDR1 and CDR2: MRHNA and SNTAGT. With a J-beta primer mix and a sample-barcoded 5' primer, a second PCR ran about 7 to 11 cycles. TCRdb redid the calling of the 5' RACE reads with MiXCR, one entry per CDR3 protein. Among fewer than 900,000 distinct CDR3 sequences listed, roughly two fifths were seen once. V and J are TRBV6-4 and TRBJ2-1, with 8 bases identical to TRBD1. The sequence was obtained from a woman aged 55-70 years in good health. The sample was blood. CDR3 loop: CASSEQQGVEQFF. The CDR3 DNA reads TGTGCCAGCAGTGAACAACAGGGGGTTGAGCAGTTCTTC.